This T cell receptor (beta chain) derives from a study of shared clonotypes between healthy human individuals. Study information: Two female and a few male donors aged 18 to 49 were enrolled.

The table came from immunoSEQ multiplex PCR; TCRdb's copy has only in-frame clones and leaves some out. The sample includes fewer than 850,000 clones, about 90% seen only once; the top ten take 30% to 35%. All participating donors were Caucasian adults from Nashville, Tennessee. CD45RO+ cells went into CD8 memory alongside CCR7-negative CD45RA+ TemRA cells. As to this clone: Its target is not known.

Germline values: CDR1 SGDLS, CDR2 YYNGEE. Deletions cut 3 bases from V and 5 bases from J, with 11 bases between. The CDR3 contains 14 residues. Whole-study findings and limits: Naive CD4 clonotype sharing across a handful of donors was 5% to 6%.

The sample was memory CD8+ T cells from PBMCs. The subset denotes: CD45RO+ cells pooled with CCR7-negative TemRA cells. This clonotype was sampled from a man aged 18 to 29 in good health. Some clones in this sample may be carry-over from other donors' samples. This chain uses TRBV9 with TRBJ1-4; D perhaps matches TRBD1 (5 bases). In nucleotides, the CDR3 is TGTGCCAGCAGCGGACAATCAGGGAATGAAAAACTGTTTTTT. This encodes CASSGQSGNEKLFF.